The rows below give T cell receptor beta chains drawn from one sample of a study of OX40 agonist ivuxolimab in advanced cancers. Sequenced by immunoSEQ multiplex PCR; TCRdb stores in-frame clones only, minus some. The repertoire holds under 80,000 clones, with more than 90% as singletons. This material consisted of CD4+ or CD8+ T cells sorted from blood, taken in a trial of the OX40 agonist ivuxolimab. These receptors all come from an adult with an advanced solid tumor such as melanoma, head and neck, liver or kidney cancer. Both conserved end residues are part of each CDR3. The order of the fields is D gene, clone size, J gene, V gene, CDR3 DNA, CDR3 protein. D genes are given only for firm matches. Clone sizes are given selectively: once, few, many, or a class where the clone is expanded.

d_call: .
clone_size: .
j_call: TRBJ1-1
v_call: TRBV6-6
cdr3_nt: TGTGCCAGCAGTTACGCGGGGGGCTGGGGCACTGAAGCTTTCTTT
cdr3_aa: CASSYAGGWGTEAFF

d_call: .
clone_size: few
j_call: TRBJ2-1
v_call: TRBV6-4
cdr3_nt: TGTGCCAGCAGTGAAAGGGACCCTGTCGCCTACAATGAGCAGTTCTTC
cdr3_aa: CASSERDPVAYNEQFF

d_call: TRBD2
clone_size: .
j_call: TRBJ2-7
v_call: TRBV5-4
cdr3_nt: TGTGCCAGCAGTTCACCGGGACTAGCGGGGGGCAGGGAGGACGAGCAGTACTTC
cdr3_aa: CASSSPGLAGGREDEQYF

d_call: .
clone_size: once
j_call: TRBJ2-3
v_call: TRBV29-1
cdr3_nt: TGCAGCGTTGTGGGAGGAAGGGGTGGGGATACGCAGTATTTT
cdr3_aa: CSVVGGRGGDTQYF

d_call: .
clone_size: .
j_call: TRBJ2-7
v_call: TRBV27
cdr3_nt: TGTGCCAGCAGTTTAGGGCCGTTGGGCGAGCAGTACTTC
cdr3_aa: CASSLGPLGEQYF

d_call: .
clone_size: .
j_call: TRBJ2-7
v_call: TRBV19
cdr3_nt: TGTGCCAGTAGTGCGGGACAGCCCTACGAGCAGTACTTC
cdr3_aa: CASSAGQPYEQYF

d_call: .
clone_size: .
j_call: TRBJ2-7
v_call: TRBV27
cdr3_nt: TGTGCCAGCAGTTTATACCGGGCCTACGAGCAGTACTTC
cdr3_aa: CASSLYRAYEQYF

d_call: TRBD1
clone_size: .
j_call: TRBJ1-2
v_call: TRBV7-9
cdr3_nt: TGTGCCAGCAGCTTTCCGGGACAGGCTACGAACTATGGCTACACCTTC
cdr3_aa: CASSFPGQATNYGYTF

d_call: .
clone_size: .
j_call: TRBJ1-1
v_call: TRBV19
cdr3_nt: TGTGCCAGTAGTAGCCGGACGGAGAAGGGAACTGAAGCTTTCTTT
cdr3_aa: CASSSRTEKGTEAFF

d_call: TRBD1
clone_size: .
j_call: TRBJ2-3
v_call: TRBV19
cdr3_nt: TGTGCCAGTAGTATGGGGACAGGGGGAGCAGATACGCAGTATTTT
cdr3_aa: CASSMGTGGADTQYF

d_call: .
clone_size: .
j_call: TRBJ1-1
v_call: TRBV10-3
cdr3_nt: TGTGCCATCAGTGAGTCGGGGGGGGACACTGAAGCTTTCTTT
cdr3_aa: CAISESGGDTEAFF

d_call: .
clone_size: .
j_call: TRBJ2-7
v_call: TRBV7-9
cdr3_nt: TGTGCCAGCAAGAGTATCGGGGCGGCCTACGAGCAGTACTTC
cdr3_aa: CASKSIGAAYEQYF

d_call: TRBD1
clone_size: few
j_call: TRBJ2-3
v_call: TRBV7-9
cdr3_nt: TGTGCCAGCACCCCGCCAGACAGGGGTAGGCCAGATACGCAGTATTTT
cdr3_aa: CASTPPDRGRPDTQYF

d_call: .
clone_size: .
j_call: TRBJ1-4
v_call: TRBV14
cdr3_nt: TGTGCCAGCAGCCAAGAGCGTTTCCTTCCCGAAAAACTGTTTTTT
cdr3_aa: CASSQERFLPEKLFF

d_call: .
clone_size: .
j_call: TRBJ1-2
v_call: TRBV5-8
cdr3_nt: TGTGCCAGCAGCTTGGCCTGGGGAACCTCCTTTTATGGCTACACCTTC
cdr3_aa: CASSLAWGTSFYGYTF

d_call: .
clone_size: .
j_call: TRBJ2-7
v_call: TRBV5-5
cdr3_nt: TGTGCCAGCAGCTACGGGGGTTTCTACGAGCAGTACTTC
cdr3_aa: CASSYGGFYEQYF

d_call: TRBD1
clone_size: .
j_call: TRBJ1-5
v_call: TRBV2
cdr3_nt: TGTGCCAGCAGTACAGGGGAGGGCAATCAGCCCCAGCATTTT
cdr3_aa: CASSTGEGNQPQHF

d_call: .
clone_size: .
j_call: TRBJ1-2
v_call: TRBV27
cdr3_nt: TGTGCCAGCAGTTTCGGGGGTATGGATGGCTACACCTTC
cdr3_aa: CASSFGGMDGYTF

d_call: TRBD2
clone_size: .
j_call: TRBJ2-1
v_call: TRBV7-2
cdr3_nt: TGTGCCAGCAGCTTAGGGGATAGCGGGGGGGCTTTTAATGAGCAGTTCTTC
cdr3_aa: CASSLGDSGGAFNEQFF

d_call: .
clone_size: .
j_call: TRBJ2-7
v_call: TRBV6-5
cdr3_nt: TGTGCCAGCAGTACGGGGTTTCCGTACGAGCAGTACTTC
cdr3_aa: CASSTGFPYEQYF

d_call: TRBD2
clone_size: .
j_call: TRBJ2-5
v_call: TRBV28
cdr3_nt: TGTGCCAGCAGGACGAGCGGGGGGCCGGGGGAGACCCAGTACTTC
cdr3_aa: CASRTSGGPGETQYF

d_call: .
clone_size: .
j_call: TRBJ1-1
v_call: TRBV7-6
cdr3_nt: TGTGCCAGCAGCTTATGGGGTGCGGCCACTGAAGCTTTCTTT
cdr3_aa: CASSLWGAATEAFF

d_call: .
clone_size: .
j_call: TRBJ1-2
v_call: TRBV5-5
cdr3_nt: TGTGCCAGCAGCTTGGGTATGGCACAGGGACCCAACTATGGCTACACCTTC
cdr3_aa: CASSLGMAQGPNYGYTF

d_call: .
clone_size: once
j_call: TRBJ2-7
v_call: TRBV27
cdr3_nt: TGTGCCAGCAGTTTCGGACAGCGCTCCTACGAGCAGTACTTC
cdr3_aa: CASSFGQRSYEQYF

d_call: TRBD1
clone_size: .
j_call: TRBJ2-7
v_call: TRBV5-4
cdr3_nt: TGTGCCAGCAGCCCGGATATCGGGACAGGGTATTATGGCTACGAGCAGTACTTC
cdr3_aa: CASSPDIGTGYYGYEQYF

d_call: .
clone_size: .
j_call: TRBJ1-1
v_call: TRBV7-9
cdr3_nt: TGTGCCAGCAGCGAGGGGTATCGAACCACTGAAGCTTTCTTT
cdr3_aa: CASSEGYRTTEAFF

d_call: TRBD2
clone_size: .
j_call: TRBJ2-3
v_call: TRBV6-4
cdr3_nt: TGTGCCAGCAGTGACTCGGCCGGGGGGGCCCCAGATACGCAGTATTTT
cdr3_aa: CASSDSAGGAPDTQYF

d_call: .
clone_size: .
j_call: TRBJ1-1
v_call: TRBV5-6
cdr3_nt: TGTGCCAGCAGCTTGGGGGATTACACTGAAGCTTTCTTT
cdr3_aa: CASSLGDYTEAFF

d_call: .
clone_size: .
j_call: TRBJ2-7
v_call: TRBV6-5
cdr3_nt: TGTGCCAGCAGTTACTCTCCAGGGCCCTACGAGCAGTACTTC
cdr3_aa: CASSYSPGPYEQYF

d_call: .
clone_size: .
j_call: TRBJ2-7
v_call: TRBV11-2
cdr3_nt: TGTGCCAGCAGGTCAACAGGAAGCCCCTACGAGCAGTACTTC
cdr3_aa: CASRSTGSPYEQYF

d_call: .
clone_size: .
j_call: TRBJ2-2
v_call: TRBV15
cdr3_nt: TGTGCCACCTCCGAGAAGGCCGGGGAGCTGTTTTTT
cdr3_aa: CATSEKAGELFF

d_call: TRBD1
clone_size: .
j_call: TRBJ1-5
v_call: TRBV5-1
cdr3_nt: TGCGCCAGCAGCTTGGGGCAGGGGGGCTCTGAAGCCCAGCATTTT
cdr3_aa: CASSLGQGGSEAQHF

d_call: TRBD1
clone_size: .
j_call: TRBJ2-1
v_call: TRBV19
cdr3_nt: TGTGCCAGTAGTATTGACGGGACAGGGGGCTGGAATGAGCAGTTCTTC
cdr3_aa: CASSIDGTGGWNEQFF

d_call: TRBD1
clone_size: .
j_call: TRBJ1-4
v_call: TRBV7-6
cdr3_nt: TGTGCCAGCAGCTCCAACAGGGGGCTGCGGGAAAAACTGTTTTTT
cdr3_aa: CASSSNRGLREKLFF

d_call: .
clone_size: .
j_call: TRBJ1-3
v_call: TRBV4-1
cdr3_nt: TGCGCCAGCAGCTGGGGACCGCGAAACACCATATATTTT
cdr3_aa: CASSWGPRNTIYF

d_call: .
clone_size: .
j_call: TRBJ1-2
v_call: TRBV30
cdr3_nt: TGTGCCTGGAGTGTAGAGGGTACCGGCTACACCTTC
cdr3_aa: CAWSVEGTGYTF

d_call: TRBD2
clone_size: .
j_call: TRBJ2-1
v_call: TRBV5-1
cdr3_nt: TGCGCCAGCAGCTTGTACACTAGCGGGGGCGATGAGCAGTTCTTC
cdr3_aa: CASSLYTSGGDEQFF

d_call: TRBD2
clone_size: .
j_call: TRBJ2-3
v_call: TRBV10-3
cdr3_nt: TGTGCCATCAGTGGACAGCGGGGGGTCACAGATACGCAGTATTTT
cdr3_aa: CAISGQRGVTDTQYF

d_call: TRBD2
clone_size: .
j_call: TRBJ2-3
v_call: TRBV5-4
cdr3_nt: TGTGCCAGCAGCTTGGTAGCGGGGAACACAGATACGCAGTATTTT
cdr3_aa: CASSLVAGNTDTQYF

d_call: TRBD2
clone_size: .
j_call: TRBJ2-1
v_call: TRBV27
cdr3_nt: TGTGCCAGCAGTTCCACGGGACTAGCGGGGGGGCCGTACAATGAGCAGTTCTTC
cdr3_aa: CASSSTGLAGGPYNEQFF

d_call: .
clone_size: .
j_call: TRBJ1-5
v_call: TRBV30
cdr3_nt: TGTGCCTGGAGTGTGACAGCTAGCAATCAGCCCCAGCATTTT
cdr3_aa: CAWSVTASNQPQHF

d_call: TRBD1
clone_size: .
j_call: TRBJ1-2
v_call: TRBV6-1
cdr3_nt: TGTGCCAGCAGTGACTGGACAGGATCACCTAACTATGGCTACACCTTC
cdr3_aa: CASSDWTGSPNYGYTF

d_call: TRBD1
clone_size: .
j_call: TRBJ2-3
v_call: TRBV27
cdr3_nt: TGTGCCAGCAGTTTAGTAACAGGGGGCCGGGATACGCAGTATTTT
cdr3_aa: CASSLVTGGRDTQYF

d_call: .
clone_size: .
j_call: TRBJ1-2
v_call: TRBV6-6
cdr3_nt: TGTGCCAGCAGCTCGGTGGGGGGTACTACTAACTATGGCTACACCTTC
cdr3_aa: CASSSVGGTTNYGYTF

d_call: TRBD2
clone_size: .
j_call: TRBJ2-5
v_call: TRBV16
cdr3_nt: TGTGCCAGCAGCCAAGGAGGACTAGCGGCCCAAGAGACCCAGTACTTC
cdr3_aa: CASSQGGLAAQETQYF

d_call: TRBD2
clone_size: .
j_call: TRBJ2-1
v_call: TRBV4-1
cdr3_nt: TGCGCCAGCAGCCAAGTTTCTAGCGGGGAGGACAATGAGCAGTTCTTC
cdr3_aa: CASSQVSSGEDNEQFF

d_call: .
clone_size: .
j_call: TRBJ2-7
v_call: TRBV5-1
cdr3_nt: TGCGCCAGCAGCTCAAGTGTGTCCTACGAGCAGTACTTC
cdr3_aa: CASSSSVSYEQYF

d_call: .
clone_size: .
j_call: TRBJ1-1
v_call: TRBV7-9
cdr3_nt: TGTGCCAGCAGATCCCCGCAGGGGCGAACTACTGAAGCTTTCTTT
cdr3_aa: CASRSPQGRTTEAFF

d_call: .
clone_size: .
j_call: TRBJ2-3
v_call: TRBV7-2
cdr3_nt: TGTGCCAGCAGCCCGGCGGGACGATACACAGATACGCAGTATTTT
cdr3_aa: CASSPAGRYTDTQYF

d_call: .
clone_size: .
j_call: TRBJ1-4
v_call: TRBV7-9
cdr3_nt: TGTGCCAGCAGCTCCCCGGAGGCTAAGGCTAATGAAAAACTGTTTTTT
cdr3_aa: CASSSPEAKANEKLFF

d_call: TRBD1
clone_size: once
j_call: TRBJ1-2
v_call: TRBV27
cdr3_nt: TGTGCCAGCAGTTTAGGGACAGGGCAGGGCTACACCTTC
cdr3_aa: CASSLGTGQGYTF

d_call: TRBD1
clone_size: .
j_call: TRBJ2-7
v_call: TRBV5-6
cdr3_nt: TGTGCCAGCAGCCCAGCACGAGGGGGCGGTTACGAGCAGTACTTC
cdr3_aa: CASSPARGGGYEQYF

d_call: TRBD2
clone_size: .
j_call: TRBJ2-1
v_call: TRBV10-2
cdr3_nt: TGCGCCAGCAGTGAGTCGACTAGCGGGGATTCCCTCGGGGAGCAGTTCTTC
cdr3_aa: CASSESTSGDSLGEQFF

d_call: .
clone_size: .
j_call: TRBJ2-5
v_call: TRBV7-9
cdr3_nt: TGTGCCAGCGCCGGAGCTACAGAGACCCAGTACTTC
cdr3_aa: CASAGATETQYF

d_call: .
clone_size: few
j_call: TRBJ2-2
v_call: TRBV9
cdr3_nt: TGTGCCAGCAGCGTAGTGGCGGGGGCCGGTGGAGGGGAGCTGTTTTTT
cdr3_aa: CASSVVAGAGGGELFF